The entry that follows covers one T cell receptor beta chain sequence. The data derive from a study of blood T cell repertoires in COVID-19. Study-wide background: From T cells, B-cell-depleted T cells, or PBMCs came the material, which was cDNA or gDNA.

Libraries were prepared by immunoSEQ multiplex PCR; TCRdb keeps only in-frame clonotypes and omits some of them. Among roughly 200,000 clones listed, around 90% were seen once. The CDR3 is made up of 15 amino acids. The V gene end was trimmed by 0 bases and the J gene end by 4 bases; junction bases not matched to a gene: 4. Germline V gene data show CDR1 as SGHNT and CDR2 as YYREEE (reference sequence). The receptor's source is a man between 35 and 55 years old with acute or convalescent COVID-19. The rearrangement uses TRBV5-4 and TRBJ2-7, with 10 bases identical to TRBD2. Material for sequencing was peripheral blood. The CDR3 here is CASSLVASGGYEQYF. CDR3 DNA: TGTGCCAGCAGCTTGGTTGCTAGCGGGGGTTACGAGCAGTACTTC.